This T cell receptor beta chain was found in a study of CD8 T cells in Susac syndrome. A note on this clonotype: Its target is unknown.

The RNA, 0.5 to 1 ug, was put through reverse transcription using random hexamers. MiXCR, applied by TCRdb to the immunoSEQ multiplex PCR reads, yields one record per CDR3 protein. The table has about 250,000 distinct CDR3 sequences, 85% to 95% seen once. V was trimmed by 6 bases and J by 9 bases, leaving 19 bases between them. This CDR3 is built from 14 residues. Germline V gene data show CDR1 as SGHRS and CDR2 as YFSETQ. In blood CD8+ and CD4+ T cells, TCR beta underwent sequencing. Each multiple sclerosis control was a treatment-naive patient with relapsing-remitting disease that was either stable or active. General study points: As the study acknowledged, the number of individuals in its TCR sequencing and HLA analysis was relatively small.

The sequencing input was CD4+ T cells from PBMCs. The chain recombines TRBV5-1 with TRBJ2-1, with D hard to call. This clonotype originated in a human donor with multiple sclerosis. The DNA for the CDR3 is TGCGCCAGCATGACGACGGCCTCGCGCGGTGAGCAGTTCTTC. Protein sequence: CASMTTASRGEQFF.